Below are 9 T cell receptor beta chains sequenced from a single sample in a study of cytotoxic CD8 clonotypes in ibrutinib-treated CLL. Assay: immunoSEQ multiplex PCR; the TCRdb copy retains only in-frame clones and omits some. The table records approximately 70,000 clones, approximately 90% of them present only once. Sequenced here: PBMCs, sampled after 12 months of ibrutinib treatment. The receptors were gathered from a human donor with chronic lymphocytic leukemia.

The V and J genes are TRBV28 and TRBJ1-4; 7 nucleotides line up with TRBD1. The CDR3 extends over 15 amino acids. CDR1 is MDHEN and CDR2 is SYDVKM in the germline V gene. V shed 5 bases and J 7 bases; nucleotides not matched to a gene: 10. This chain's CDR3 is CASSLQGGHVEKLFF. In DNA, the CDR3 is TGTGCCAGCAGTCTCCAGGGGGGGCACGTTGAAAAACTGTTTTTT.

This clone was seen once. This chain joins TRBV18 and TRBJ1-1, with D uncertain. Germline CDR1 is KGHSH and CDR2 is LQKENI. V dropped 3 bases and J dropped 12 bases, with 14 bases sitting between them. The CDR3 has 12 amino acids. In DNA, the CDR3 is TGTGCCAGCTCACCCGAGATGTCCGGGACTTTCTTT. It specifies CASSPEMSGTFF.

The rearrangement links TRBV19 to TRBJ2-3, with D possibly being TRBD2 (6 bases). Trimming left V 3 bases short and J 3 bases short, with 13 bases between. Germline V gene data show CDR1 as LNHDA and CDR2 as SQIVND (reference sequence). The CDR3 length is 15 residues. The CDR3 here is CASSIAGIRTDTQYF. The CDR3 region has the DNA TGTGCCAGTAGTATCGCGGGGATAAGGACAGATACGCAGTATTTT.

The chain joins TRBV9 to TRBJ2-7; 7 nucleotides line up with TRBD1. CDR3 length: 14 residues. Trimming at V came to 0 bases and at J to 3 bases, leaving 3 bases not matched to a gene. Germline assignment: CDR1 SGDLS and CDR2 YYNGEE. CDR3 in DNA: TGTGCCAGCAGCGTAGGGCAGGGGGTCTACGAGCAGTACTTC. Protein: CASSVGQGVYEQYF.

The CDR3 DNA sequence: TGTGCCAGCAGCTTGATCGCGGAAGGGGGGGATACGCAGTATTTT. Its translation: CASSLIAEGGDTQYF. This rearrangement joins TRBV5-4 to TRBJ2-3, with D possibly called TRBD1 or TRBD2 (6 bases each). The CDR3 extends over 15 amino acids. V was cut by 1 base and J by 6 bases, with 15 bases left in between. Germline values: CDR1 SGHNT, CDR2 YYREEE (reference sequence).

The chain links TRBV9 to TRBJ2-3; D not resolved. This CDR3 is 14 amino acids long. V was clipped by 3 bases and J by 2 bases, with 10 bases between them. Germline V gene sequence: CDR1 SGDLS, CDR2 YYNGEE. As DNA, the CDR3 is TGTGCCAGCAGCGACAATTCTAACACAGATACGCAGTATTTT. It specifies CASSDNSNTDTQYF.

A single count supports this clone. The chain employs TRBV5-1 and TRBJ2-1; D ambiguous. Trimming removed 0 bases at V and 3 bases at J, with 7 bases between. CDR3 length: 14 residues. The germline V gene encodes CDR1 SGHRS and CDR2 YFSETQ. The chain's CDR3 is CASSLALGYNEQFF. The CDR3 nucleotides are TGCGCCAGCAGCTTGGCCTTGGGCTACAATGAGCAGTTCTTC.

This chain uses TRBV4-2 with TRBJ2-1, with D possibly TRBD2 on 7 matching bases. Germline CDR1 reads LGHNA; CDR2 reads YNFKEQ. CDR3 length: 18 amino acids. V lost 5 bases and J 4 bases, leaving 24 bases between the germline ends. Here the CDR3 DNA reads TGTGCCAGCAGCACGTCGTGGGGGGCTAGCGGTGCGTACAATGAGCAGTTCTTC. Translating it yields CASSTSWGASGAYNEQFF.

This clone was detected once. The rearrangement joins TRBV4-1 to TRBJ2-5; the D is unclear. V was cut by 4 bases and J by 5 bases, with 17 bases left in between. The CDR3 is 15 residues long. CDR1 is MGHRA, CDR2 YSYEKL, per germline. CDR3 in DNA: TGCGCCAGCAGCCCCCTAGGGAACTTCCAGGAGACCCAGTACTTC. It specifies CASSPLGNFQETQYF.